These 4 T cell receptor beta chains were sequenced from one sample in a study of blood T cell repertoires in COVID-19. Some clones are missing from TCRdb's copy, which holds only in-frame ones; the method was immunoSEQ multiplex PCR. The sample yields about 410,000 clones, 86% seen once. Sequencing was done on a sample of peripheral blood. These receptors came from a young woman with active or convalescent COVID-19.

In DNA, the CDR3 is TGCAGCGTGACAACCGGGACTAGCCACCACGAGCAGTACTTC. Amino acids: CSVTTGTSHHEQYF. This chain joins TRBV29-1 and TRBJ2-7; 9 nucleotides agree with TRBD2. The germline V gene encodes CDR1 SQVTM and CDR2 ANQGSEA. The CDR3 is made up of 14 amino acids. J lost 5 bases, V lost 6 bases, and 11 bases had no gene match.

This chain joins TRBV5-1 and TRBJ1-5; D call uncertain. The CDR3 consists of 13 residues. V was clipped by 0 bases and J by 7 bases, with 8 bases between them. CDR1 and CDR2 from the germline V gene are SGHRS and YFSETQ. CDR3 bases: TGCGCCAGCAGCTTGGGGGCTGGGCAGCCCCAGCATTTT. It is translated as CASSLGAGQPQHF.

V gene TRBV11-2 combines with J gene TRBJ1-3, with D unclear. The CDR3 extends over 16 amino acids. From germline, CDR1 is SGHAT and CDR2 FQNNGV. V was cut by 5 bases and J by 7 bases, with 21 bases left in between. The CDR3 loop reads CASSPHGELPFNTIYF. The CDR3, as DNA: TGTGCCAGCAGCCCGCACGGGGAGCTCCCCTTCAACACCATATATTTT.

The chain is built from TRBV2 and TRBJ2-7; a possible D gene is TRBD2 (5 bases). Trimming left V 6 bases short and J 6 bases short, with 12 bases between. This CDR3 contains 12 residues. CDR1 and CDR2 (germline): SNHLY, FYNNEI. CDR3 sequence reads: CASRGGPAEQYF. The CDR3 DNA reads TGTGCCAGCAGAGGCGGGCCTGCCGAGCAGTACTTC.